This T cell receptor beta chain was sequenced for a study of T cells in Graves' hyperthyroidism and ophthalmopathy. CDR1 is LGHDT, CDR2 YNNKEL, per germline (reference sequence). V lost 0 bases and J 3 bases, leaving 5 bases between the germline ends. The CDR3 contains 14 residues. Study observations and caveats: Ophthalmopathy prediction by the model preceded onset by a median approximately 6.1 months. Most clonotypes expanded in the thyroid (above 0.001) were also present in blood.

Authors of the study amplified TCR beta CDR3 regions from RNA transcripts. The TCR CDR3 first-round RT-PCR relied on the HTBI primer set. TCRdb reanalysed the multiplex PCR reads using MiXCR and keeps one entry per CDR3 protein. The sample lists 350,000 or so distinct CDR3 sequences, 18% occurring once. This clonotype was counted at least ten times. As yet, its antigen is unknown. This TCR was recovered from a woman in her fifties or sixties with Graves' hyperthyroidism. The chain recombines TRBV3-1 with TRBJ2-2; unclear D gene. The sample was blood. CDR3 sequence: CASSQEGDTGELFF. The CDR3 DNA reads as TGTGCCAGCAGCCAAGAGGGTGACACCGGGGAGCTGTTTTTT. The variable domain in full, with the rest retrieved from reference TRBV3-1 and TRBJ2-2, is DTAVSQTPKYLVTQMGNDKSIKCEQNLGHDTMYWYKQDSKKFLKIMFSYNNKELIINETVPNRFSPKSPDKAHLNLHINSLELGDSAVYFCASSQEGDTGELFFGEGSRLTVL.